The 15 T cell receptor beta chains below all came from one sample that was sequenced in a study of T-cell reconstitution after alpha-beta-depleted transplantation in children. Preparation of the TCRbeta library was carried out with unique molecular identifiers. TCRdb reprocessed the PCR reads with MiXCR, giving one entry per CDR3 protein. Among hundreds of thousands of distinct CDR3 sequences listed, 10% to 13% were seen once. Sample: PBMCs, taken before TCRalphabeta/CD19-depleted stem cell transplant. Receptors originate from a child aged 2 to 10 with inherited bone marrow failure, due to receive a stem cell transplant.

This clonotype was counted at least ten times. V is TRBV2 and J is TRBJ2-1, with TRBD1 as a possible D gene (6 bases). The CDR3 is made up of 17 amino acids. Germline V lookup: CDR1 SNHLY, CDR2 FYNNEI. With 10 bases removed from V and 1 base from J, the gap between germline ends came to 23 bases. This CDR3 is CAKRGRGPKLSYNEQFF. The CDR3 DNA sequence: TGTGCCAAAAGGGGCAGGGGCCCGAAATTGTCCTACAATGAGCAGTTCTTC.

This clonotype was seen ten or more times. This chain joins TRBV12-3 or TRBV12-4 and TRBJ1-3, with D maybe TRBD1 (6 bases). The CDR3 consists of 15 residues. Trimming removed 5 bases from V and 4 bases from J, with 15 bases in between. CDR3 DNA sequence: TGTGCCAGCAGTCCGGGGACAACGTCAGGAAACACCATATATTTT. Residues: CASSPGTTSGNTIYF.

This clonotype was found many times. This chain connects TRBV27 to TRBJ1-1; D gene uncertain. The CDR3 sequence is 17 residues long. Trimming pared 5 bases from V and 0 bases from J, leaving 19 bases between. Germline V CDR1 and CDR2: MNHEY, SMNVEV (reference sequence). This chain's CDR3 is CASSLSGEGPMNTEAFF. The CDR3 DNA reads as TGTGCCAGCAGTCTCTCTGGGGAGGGTCCAATGAACACTGAAGCTTTCTTT.

In its sample, this clonotype was seen many times. The rearrangement links TRBV20-1 to TRBJ1-4; D gene unclear. V shed 4 bases and J shed 3 bases, with 12 bases lying between them. Germline loops: CDR1 DFQATT, CDR2 SNEGSKA (reference sequence). CDR3 length: 14 amino acids. The CDR3 region is CSAKKQASNEKLFF. DNA for the CDR3: TGCAGTGCTAAGAAGCAAGCATCTAATGAAAAACTGTTTTTT.

The rearrangement joins TRBV5-5 to TRBJ2-7; 9 bases match TRBD1. With 4 bases clipped from V and 4 bases from J, the junction kept 12 bases outside the gene matches. Germline V gene sequence: CDR1 SGHKS, CDR2 YYEKEE (reference sequence). The CDR3 contains 16 residues. CDR3 region: CASSRPGQGSRYEQYF. The CDR3 nucleotides are TGTGCCAGCAGCCGCCCGGGACAGGGATCCAGGTACGAGCAGTACTTC.

This clonotype was found many times. This rearrangement joins TRBV4-3 to TRBJ1-1, with no clear D. Per germline, CDR1 LGHNA and CDR2 YSLEER. The V end lost 0 bases, the J end lost 0 bases, and 5 bases lay between the germline ends. The length of the CDR3 is 14 residues. CDR3 sequence: CASSQDGVNTEAFF. CDR3 sequence (DNA): TGCGCCAGCAGCCAAGATGGAGTGAACACTGAAGCTTTCTTT.

The table lists this clonotype with many counts. CDR3: CASSASGYTDTQYF. The DNA of the CDR3 is TGTGCCAGCAGCGCCTCGGGGTACACAGATACGCAGTATTTT. The chain uses TRBV7-2 and TRBJ2-3, with D perhaps matching TRBD2 (5 bases). Germline-derived CDR1 and CDR2 are SGHTA and FQGNSA. Between the trimmed V and J ends, which lost 5 bases and 2 bases, there was a span of 11 bases. The CDR3 loop spans 14 amino acids.

This clonotype was picked up many times. The chain joins TRBV10-3 to TRBJ1-1; possible D gene TRBD1, 5 bases. Trimming removed 8 bases from V and 3 bases from J, with 10 bases in between. The CDR3 covers 12 residues. Germline V gene data show CDR1 as ENHRY and CDR2 as SYGVKD. CDR3 sequence reads: CAIGGGDTEAFF. The CDR3 coding sequence is TGTGCCATCGGGGGAGGGGACACTGAAGCTTTCTTT.

In its sample, this clonotype was seen many times. The chain carries TRBV5-1 and TRBJ2-1; no clear D gene. Between the trimmed V and J ends, which lost 4 bases and 0 bases, there was a span of 11 bases. The germline gives CDR1 SGHRS, CDR2 YFSETQ. The CDR3 contains 15 residues. The CDR3 DNA sequence: TGCGCCAGCAGCCCCGCCTCCGGCTCCTACAATGAGCAGTTCTTC. Its translation is CASSPASGSYNEQFF.

Concerning this clonotype itself: This may be a read error, as it is one base from a much larger clone. The chain carries TRBV6-1 and TRBJ1-3, with TRBD1 identical over 11 bases. This CDR3 contains 15 residues. Germline CDR1 reads MNHNS; CDR2 reads SASEGT. V was pared by 9 bases and J by 0 bases, with 4 bases of the junction left unmatched. The CDR3: CARGTGGFSGNTIYF. Here the CDR3 DNA reads TGTGCCAGAGGGACAGGGGGTTTCTCTGGAAACACCATATATTTT.

This clonotype turned up a few times. V usage is TRBV27 and J usage is TRBJ2-7; 7 bases are a match to TRBD2. Germline CDR1 MNHEY, CDR2 SMNVEV (reference sequence). V lost 3 bases, J lost 0 bases, and 5 bases stayed unmatched. The CDR3 extends over 15 amino acids. The CDR3 reads CASSFTGGSSYEQYF. In DNA, the CDR3 is TGTGCCAGCAGTTTTACCGGCGGGAGCTCCTACGAGCAGTACTTC.

The table lists this clonotype with many counts. The chain carries TRBV20-1 and TRBJ2-3; 9 bases are a match to TRBD1. The trim removed 6 bases at V and 5 bases at J, leaving 6 bases unmatched. Germline V gene lookup returns CDR1 DFQATT and CDR2 SNEGSKA (reference sequence). The CDR3 is made up of 13 amino acids. CDR3 loop: CSATQGAGDTQYF. The CDR3 region has the DNA TGCAGTGCCACACAGGGGGCTGGAGATACGCAGTATTTT.

This clonotype has ten or more counts. V and J are TRBV2 and TRBJ2-3, with 7 positions matching TRBD2. This CDR3 has 12 amino acids. Germline loops: CDR1 SNHLY, CDR2 FYNNEI. The J segment lost 5 bases and the V segment lost 7 bases, leaving 3 bases of the junction unmatched. The CDR3 loop reads CASKERGDTQYF. The DNA of the CDR3 is TGTGCCAGCAAAGAGCGGGGAGATACGCAGTATTTT.

There are many counts of this clonotype. This chain connects TRBV29-1 to TRBJ2-2; 9 nucleotides agree with TRBD2. The CDR3 spans 14 residues. Per the germline V gene, CDR1 is SQVTM and CDR2 is ANQGSEA. V lost 5 bases, J lost 4 bases, and 5 bases stayed unmatched. CDR3 bases: TGCAGCGTTCACGGAGCGGGAGGCACCGGGGAGCTGTTTTTT. It is translated as CSVHGAGGTGELFF.

The V gene is TRBV12-3 or TRBV12-4, the J gene TRBJ2-7; D perhaps matches TRBD1 (6 bases). The CDR3 length is 15 residues. Trimming removed 2 bases from V and 1 base from J, with 12 bases in between. CDR3 nucleotides: TGTGCCAGCAGTTTATGGACAGTGGGTTCCTACGAGCAGTACTTC. Amino acid sequence: CASSLWTVGSYEQYF.